The next 22 T cell receptor beta chains were all read from a single sample in a study of Graves' ophthalmopathy and Graves' hyperthyroidism. Amplification of the TCR beta CDR3 regions used RNA transcripts (as template). The workflow started with a first-round RT-PCR run with HTBI primers and then moved on to a second-round multiplex PCR. TCRdb itself ran the multiplex PCR reads through MiXCR, one entry per CDR3 protein. The table shows approximately 410,000 distinct CDR3 sequences, with approximately 15% occurring only once. Source material: peripheral blood. Receptors originate from a woman between 18 and 29 years old with stable Graves' hyperthyroidism.

Many counts were recorded for this clonotype. The chain employs TRBV5-1 and TRBJ2-7; a possible D gene is TRBD2 (7 bases). The CDR3 spans 17 residues. V was clipped by 3 bases and J by 1 base, with 20 bases between them. Germline V gene data show CDR1 as SGHRS and CDR2 as YFSETQ. This CDR3 is CASSSRGGQDMSYEQYF. CDR3 coding DNA: TGCGCCAGCAGCTCGAGGGGGGGGCAGGATATGTCCTACGAGCAGTACTTC.

The chain employs TRBV5-1 and TRBJ2-7, with TRBD1 matching over 10 bases. This CDR3 is 15 amino acids long. Germline V gene sequence: CDR1 SGHRS, CDR2 YFSETQ. After removal of 5 bases from V and 7 bases from J, the junction contained 12 bases not matched to a gene. The DNA of the CDR3 is TGCGCCAGCAGTTCAACCGGGACAGGGGCTGGAGAGCAGTACTTC. It is translated as CASSSTGTGAGEQYF.

This clonotype was seen repeatedly, ten times or more. The rearrangement joins TRBV6-2 or TRBV6-3 to TRBJ1-1, with D possibly matching TRBD1 (6 bases). Trimming took off 6 bases at V and 0 bases at J, with 20 bases between the two ends. The CDR3 is 17 amino acids. The germline V gene encodes CDR1 MNHEY and CDR2 SVGEGT. CDR3 nucleotides: TGTGCCAGCAGCCGGCCCGCAAAACAGGGCCTGAACACTGAAGCTTTCTTT. Encoded protein: CASSRPAKQGLNTEAFF.

The sample holds many counts of this clonotype. This sequence joins TRBV6-5 and TRBJ1-1; the D is unclear. Germline values: CDR1 MNHEY, CDR2 SVGAGI. CDR3 length: 16 residues. The V end lost 2 bases, the J end lost 2 bases, and 15 bases lay between the germline ends. This CDR3 reads CASSYDLWGSNTEAFF. As DNA, the CDR3 is TGTGCCAGCAGTTACGATTTGTGGGGAAGCAACACTGAAGCTTTCTTT.

A few counts support this clonotype. The V and J genes are TRBV18 and TRBJ2-7; D unclear. CDR1 and CDR2 from the germline V gene are KGHSH and LQKENI. Trimming cost V 2 bases and J 3 bases, with 11 bases left between them. This CDR3 is 14 amino acids long. This chain's CDR3 is CASSPSPTFYEQYF. CDR3 DNA: TGTGCCAGCTCACCAAGCCCGACTTTCTACGAGCAGTACTTC.

This clonotype came up many times. V usage is TRBV7-2 and J usage is TRBJ1-5; D unclear. Looked up from germline, CDR1 is SGHTA and CDR2 is FQGNSA. V lost 3 bases, J lost 9 bases, and 6 bases lay in between. CDR3 size: 11 residues. The CDR3 coding sequence is TGTGCCAGCAGCTTGGTAGGGCCCCAGCATTTT. Translated: CASSLVGPQHF.

The chain is built from TRBV28 and TRBJ2-5; TRBD2 agrees at 8 bases. V lost 7 bases, J lost 2 bases, and 12 bases stayed unmatched. The CDR3 is 16 amino acids. Germline assignment: CDR1 MDHEN and CDR2 SYDVKM. DNA of the CDR3: TGTGCCAGCAATATACACGGGACTAGTGCACAAGAGACCCAGTACTTC. Translated, it gives CASNIHGTSAQETQYF.

The table lists this clonotype with a few counts. A much more abundant neighbour one base away suggests this may be a read error. Because it lacks the conserved phenylalanine or tryptophan at the end, this CDR3 is likely a read error. This chain joins TRBV6-5 and TRBJ1-2, with a tentative D call TRBD1 (5 bases). Trimming shortened V by 0 bases and J by 3 bases, and 14 bases separated the two germline ends. Germline assignment: CDR1 MNHEY and CDR2 SVGAGI. CDR3 size: 16 residues. The CDR3 here is CASSYSLRGWDYGYTV. The CDR3 nucleotides read TGTGCCAGCAGTTACTCGCTAAGGGGCTGGGACTATGGCTACACCGTC.

This clonotype was picked up a small number of times. This chain connects TRBV2 to TRBJ2-5; no reliable D call. This CDR3 is built from 12 residues. The germline CDR1 and CDR2 sequences are SNHLY and FYNNEI. Trimming took off 7 bases at V and 7 bases at J, with 13 bases between the two ends. CDR3 region: CASIVSKGTQYF. The CDR3 coding sequence is TGTGCCAGCATTGTGTCGAAAGGGACCCAGTACTTC.

There are a few counts of this clonotype. This sequence joins TRBV12-3 or TRBV12-4 and TRBJ1-4; D is perhaps TRBD1 (5 bases). V dropped 6 bases and J dropped 10 bases, with 15 bases sitting between them. The length of the CDR3 is 13 residues. CDR3 nucleotide sequence: TGTGCCAGCAGACAGGATCAGGGAGGAAAACTGTTTTTT. Encoded protein: CASRQDQGGKLFF.

Ten or more counts support this clonotype. The CDR3 spells CASSEDRGISGNTIYF. The CDR3, as DNA: TGTGCCAGCAGCGAAGACAGGGGCATCTCTGGAAACACCATATATTTT. The V gene is TRBV7-6, the J gene TRBJ1-3, with 8 bases lining up with TRBD1. Germline V gene data show CDR1 as SGHVS and CDR2 as FNYEAQ. Germline trimming cut 5 bases from V and 0 bases from J; bases unmatched to any gene: 6. The CDR3 totals 16 residues.

This clonotype was seen at least ten times. The chain couples TRBV28 to TRBJ1-2, with a tentative D call TRBD1 (6 bases). CDR3 length: 14 amino acids. Trimming removed 0 bases at V and 2 bases at J, with 7 bases between. The germline V gene encodes CDR1 MDHEN and CDR2 SYDVKM. This CDR3 reads CASSLWQGNYGYTF. As DNA, the CDR3 is TGTGCCAGCAGTTTATGGCAGGGGAACTATGGCTACACCTTC.

In the case of this clonotype: A clone one base away is much larger, so this may be a read error. The genes are TRBV5-1 and TRBJ1-1; possibly TRBD1 for D (6 bases). The V gene lost 4 bases and the J gene lost 4 bases, with 17 bases spanning the gap. The CDR3 contains 15 residues. Germline assignment: CDR1 SGHRS and CDR2 YFSETQ. CDR3 sequence reads: CASSPGTLMSTEAFF. Here the CDR3 DNA reads TGCGCCAGCAGCCCCGGGACACTGATGAGCACTGAAGCTTTCTTT. Combining the CDR3 with reference TRBV5-1 and TRBJ1-1 gives the whole variable domain KAGVTQTPRYLIKTRGQQVTLSCSPISGHRSVSWYQQTPGQGLQFLFEYFSETQRNKGNFPGRFSGRQFSNSRSEMNVSTLELGDSALYLCASSPGTLMSTEAFFGQGTRLTVV.

Ten or more counts support this clonotype. This sequence joins TRBV14 and TRBJ1-2; the match to TRBD1 covers 11 bases. The V gene end was trimmed by 5 bases and the J gene end by 4 bases; junction bases not matched to a gene: 3. The germline gives CDR1 SGHDN, CDR2 FVKESK. The CDR3 contains 14 residues. CDR3 DNA: TGTGCCAGCAGCTCGGACAGGGGGCTCTATGGCTACACCTTC. Protein: CASSSDRGLYGYTF.

This clonotype was detected ten times or more. The genes are TRBV12-3 or TRBV12-4 and TRBJ1-1; no reliable D call. The ends were cut back, 2 bases at V and 0 bases at J, with 7 bases in the middle. The CDR3 runs 14 residues. In nucleotides, the CDR3 is TGTGCCAGCAGTTTACACTACATGAACACTGAAGCTTTCTTT. Its protein product is CASSLHYMNTEAFF.

This clonotype was seen only a few times. The V gene is TRBV6-1, the J gene TRBJ1-6, with TRBD1 matching over 9 bases. The CDR3 is made up of 15 amino acids. Germline-derived CDR1 and CDR2 are MNHNS and SASEGT. J lost 4 bases, V lost 8 bases, and 6 bases had no gene match. The CDR3 is CASAWTGAYNSPLHF. CDR3 nucleotides: TGTGCCAGCGCATGGACAGGGGCTTATAATTCACCCCTCCACTTT.

This clonotype showed up many times. This sequence joins TRBV28 and TRBJ2-5, with TRBD2 as a possible D gene (6 bases). Germline CDR1 MDHEN, CDR2 SYDVKM. Trimming cost V 7 bases and J 3 bases, with 18 bases left between them. The CDR3 covers 15 residues. The CDR3 spells CASTPLFSGKETQYF. CDR3 sequence (DNA): TGTGCCAGCACGCCTTTATTTAGCGGAAAAGAGACCCAGTACTTC.

The sample holds many counts of this clonotype. The chain employs TRBV19 and TRBJ1-1, with 7 nucleotides matching TRBD1. The CDR3 covers 15 residues. The J segment lost 5 bases and the V segment lost 7 bases, leaving 13 bases of the junction unmatched. Germline V gene data show CDR1 as LNHDA and CDR2 as SQIVND (reference sequence). The CDR3 region has the DNA TGTGCCAGTATCCCGGGACAGCGACGAGGGACTGAAGCTTTCTTT. Residues: CASIPGQRRGTEAFF.

V and J are TRBV5-1 and TRBJ2-7, with 15 bases aligning to TRBD2. The length of the CDR3 is 16 residues. CDR1 is SGHRS and CDR2 is YFSETQ in the germline V gene. Trimming at V came to 4 bases and at J to 3 bases, leaving 5 bases not matched to a gene. CDR3 in DNA: TGCGCCAGCAGCCCCTGGACTAGCGGGGGGGACTACGAGCAGTACTTC. Translation: CASSPWTSGGDYEQYF.

This clonotype was observed at least ten times. The junction shows a germline mismatch at one end, possibly a read error. The V call is TRBV2, the J call TRBJ1-4, with D maybe TRBD1 (6 bases). The CDR3 covers 13 residues. Looked up from germline, CDR1 is SNHLY and CDR2 is FYNNEI. This chain's CDR3 is CASSVRGNENLFF. The CDR3 DNA is TGTGCCAGCAGTGTAAGGGGGAATGAAAACCTGTTTTTT.

Many counts were recorded for this clonotype. At one end the junction does not follow the germline gene, possibly because of a read error. The chain combines TRBV6-2 or TRBV6-3 with TRBJ2-4, with TRBD1 matching over 8 bases. The CDR3 totals 13 residues. Germline V lookup: CDR1 MNHEY, CDR2 SVGEGT. The CDR3 DNA reads TGTGCCAGCAGACCAACAGGGGGGAGCATTAAGTACTTC. Translation: CASRPTGGSIKYF.

Concerning this clonotype: The conserved closing phenylalanine or tryptophan is absent in this CDR3, likely reflecting a read error. The genes are TRBV12-3 or TRBV12-4 and TRBJ1-2, with TRBD1 matching 10 bases. V shed 11 bases, J shed 6 bases, and the junction held 6 bases outside the gene matches. The CDR3 consists of 12 residues. CDR3 residues: CACNGQGDGYTV. The CDR3 DNA is TGTGCCTGCAACGGACAGGGGGATGGCTACACCGTC.